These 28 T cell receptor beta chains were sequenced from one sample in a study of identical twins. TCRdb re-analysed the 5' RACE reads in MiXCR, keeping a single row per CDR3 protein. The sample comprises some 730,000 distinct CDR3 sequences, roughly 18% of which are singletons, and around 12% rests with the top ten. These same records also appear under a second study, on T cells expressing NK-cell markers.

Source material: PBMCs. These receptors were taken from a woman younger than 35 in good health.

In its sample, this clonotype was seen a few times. The CDR3 protein is CASSSGTAITQPQHF. CDR3 nucleotide sequence: TGTGCCAGCAGTTCCGGGACAGCCATCACCCAGCCCCAGCATTTT. The chain links TRBV6-5 to TRBJ1-5; TRBD1 matches 7 bases. Trimming removed 4 bases from V and 7 bases from J; junction bases left unmatched: 10. The CDR3 length is 15 residues. The V gene's germline CDR1 is MNHEY and CDR2 SVGAGI.

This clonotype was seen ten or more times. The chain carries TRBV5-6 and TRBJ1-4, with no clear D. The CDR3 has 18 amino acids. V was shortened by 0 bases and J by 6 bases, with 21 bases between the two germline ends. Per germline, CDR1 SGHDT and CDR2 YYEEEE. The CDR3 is CASSLVVTFGVEDEKLFF. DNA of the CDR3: TGTGCCAGCAGCTTGGTGGTGACTTTTGGGGTAGAGGATGAAAAACTGTTTTTT.

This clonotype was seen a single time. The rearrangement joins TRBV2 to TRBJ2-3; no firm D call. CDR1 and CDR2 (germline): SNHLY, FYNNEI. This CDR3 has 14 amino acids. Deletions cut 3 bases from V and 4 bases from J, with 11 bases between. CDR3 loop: CASSDLGRADTQYF. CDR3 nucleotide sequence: TGTGCCAGCAGTGACCTAGGAAGGGCAGATACGCAGTATTTT.

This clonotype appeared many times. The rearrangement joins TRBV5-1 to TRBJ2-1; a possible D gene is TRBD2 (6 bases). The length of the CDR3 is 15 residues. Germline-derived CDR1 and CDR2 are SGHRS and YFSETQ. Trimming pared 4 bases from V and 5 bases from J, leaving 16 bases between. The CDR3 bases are TGCGCCAGCAGCGCCCGCAGACTAGGCGACAATGAGCAGTTCTTC. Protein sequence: CASSARRLGDNEQFF.

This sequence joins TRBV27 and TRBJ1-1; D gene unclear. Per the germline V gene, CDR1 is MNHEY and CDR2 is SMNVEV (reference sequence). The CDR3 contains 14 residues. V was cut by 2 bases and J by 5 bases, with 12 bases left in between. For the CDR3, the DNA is TGTGCCAGCAGTTTACTCCGGGGAAGTACTGAAGCTTTCTTT. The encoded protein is CASSLLRGSTEAFF.

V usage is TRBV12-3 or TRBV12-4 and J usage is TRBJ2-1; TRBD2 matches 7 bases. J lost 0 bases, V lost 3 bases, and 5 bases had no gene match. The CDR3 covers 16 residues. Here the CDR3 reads CASSFLRGSSYNEQFF. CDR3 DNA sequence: TGTGCCAGCAGTTTTCTGCGGGGGAGCTCCTACAATGAGCAGTTCTTC.

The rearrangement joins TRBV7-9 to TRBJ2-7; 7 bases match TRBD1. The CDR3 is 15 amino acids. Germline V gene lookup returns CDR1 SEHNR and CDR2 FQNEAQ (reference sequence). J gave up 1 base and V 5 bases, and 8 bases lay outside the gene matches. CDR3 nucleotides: TGTGCCAGCAGCATTGGGTGGACAGGTTCCTACGAGCAGTACTTC. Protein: CASSIGWTGSYEQYF. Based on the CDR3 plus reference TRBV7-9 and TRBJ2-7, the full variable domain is DTGVSQNPRHKITKRGQNVTFRCDPISEHNRLYWYRQTLGQGPEFLTYFQNEAQLEKSRLLSDRFSAERPKGSFSTLEIQRTEQGDSAMYLCASSIGWTGSYEQYFGPGTRLTVT.

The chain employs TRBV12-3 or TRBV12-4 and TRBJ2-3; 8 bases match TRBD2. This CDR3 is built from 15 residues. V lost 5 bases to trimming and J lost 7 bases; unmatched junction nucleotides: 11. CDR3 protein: CASSPRVAGTNTQYF. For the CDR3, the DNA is TGTGCCAGCAGTCCCCGGGTAGCGGGGACTAATACGCAGTATTTT.

The CDR3 nucleotides are TGCAGTGCCCCCAGCGGGAGCGAGGAGTTCTTC. Protein sequence: CSAPSGSEEFF. The chain combines TRBV20-1 with TRBJ2-1; 8 bases are shared with TRBD2. The V gene's germline CDR1 is DFQATT and CDR2 SNEGSKA (reference sequence). There are 11 residues in the CDR3. V shed 6 bases and J 14 bases; nucleotides not matched to a gene: 9.

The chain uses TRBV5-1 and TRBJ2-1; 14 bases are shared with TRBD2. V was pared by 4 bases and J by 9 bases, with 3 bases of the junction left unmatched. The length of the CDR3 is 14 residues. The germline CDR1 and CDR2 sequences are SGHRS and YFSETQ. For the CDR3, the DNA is TGCGCCAGCAGCGTGACTAGCGGGGGGGGTGAGCAGTTCTTC. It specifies CASSVTSGGGEQFF.

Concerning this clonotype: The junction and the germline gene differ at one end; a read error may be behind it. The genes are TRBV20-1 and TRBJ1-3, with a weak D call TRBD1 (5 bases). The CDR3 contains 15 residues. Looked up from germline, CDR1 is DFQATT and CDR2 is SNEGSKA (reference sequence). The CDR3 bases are TGCAGTGCTAGAGGAGCTGCGGGGCCCGGAAACACCATACATTTT. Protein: CSARGAAGPGNTIHF.

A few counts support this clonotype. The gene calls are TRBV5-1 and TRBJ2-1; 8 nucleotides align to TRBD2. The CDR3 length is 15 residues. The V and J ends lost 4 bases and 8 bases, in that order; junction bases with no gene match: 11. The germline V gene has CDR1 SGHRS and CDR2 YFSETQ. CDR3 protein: CASSTSGRRGDEQFF. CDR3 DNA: TGCGCCAGCAGCACAAGCGGGAGAAGGGGCGATGAGCAGTTCTTC. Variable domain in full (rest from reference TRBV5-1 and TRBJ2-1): KAGVTQTPRYLIKTRGQQVTLSCSPISGHRSVSWYQQTPGQGLQFLFEYFSETQRNKGNFPGRFSGRQFSNSRSEMNVSTLELGDSALYLCASSTSGRRGDEQFFGPGTRLTVL.

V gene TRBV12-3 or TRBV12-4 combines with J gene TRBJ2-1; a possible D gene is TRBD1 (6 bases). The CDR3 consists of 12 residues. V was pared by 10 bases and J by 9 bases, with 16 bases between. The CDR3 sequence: CATTLVTGEQFF. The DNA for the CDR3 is TGTGCCACCACGTTGGTGACAGGTGAGCAGTTCTTC.

The CDR3 loop is CASSSTTGANTEAFF. The CDR3 region has the DNA TGTGCCAGCAGCTCGACGACAGGGGCGAACACTGAAGCTTTCTTT. The genes are TRBV7-9 and TRBJ1-1; 8 bases line up with TRBD1. CDR1 is SEHNR, CDR2 FQNEAQ, per germline (reference sequence). Trimming removed 4 bases from V and 1 base from J; junction bases left unmatched: 5. This CDR3 comprises 15 residues.

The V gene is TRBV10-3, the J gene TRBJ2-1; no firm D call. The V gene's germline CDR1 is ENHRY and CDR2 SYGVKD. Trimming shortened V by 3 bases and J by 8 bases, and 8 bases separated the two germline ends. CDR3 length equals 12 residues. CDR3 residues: CAISEGGDEQFF. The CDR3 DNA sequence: TGTGCCATCAGTGAAGGTGGAGATGAGCAGTTCTTC.

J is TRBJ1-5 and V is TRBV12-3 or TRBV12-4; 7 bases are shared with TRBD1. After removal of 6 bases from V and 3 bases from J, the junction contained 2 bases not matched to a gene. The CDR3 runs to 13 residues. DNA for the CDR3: TGTGCCAGCAGGACAGGGTACAATCAGCCCCAGCATTTT. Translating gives CASRTGYNQPQHF.

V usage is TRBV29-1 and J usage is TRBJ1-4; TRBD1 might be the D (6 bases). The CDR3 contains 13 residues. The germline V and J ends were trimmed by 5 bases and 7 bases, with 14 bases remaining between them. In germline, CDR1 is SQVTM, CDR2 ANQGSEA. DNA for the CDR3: TGCAGCGTTCAACAGGGTCGAGGTGAAAAACTGTTTTTT. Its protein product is CSVQQGRGEKLFF.

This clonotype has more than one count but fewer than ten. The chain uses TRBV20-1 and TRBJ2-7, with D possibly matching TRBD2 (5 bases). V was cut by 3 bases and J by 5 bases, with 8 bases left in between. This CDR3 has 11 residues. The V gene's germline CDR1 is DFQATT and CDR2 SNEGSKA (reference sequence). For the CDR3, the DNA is TGCAGTGCTAGGGAGGACCACGAGCAGTACTTC. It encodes CSAREDHEQYF.

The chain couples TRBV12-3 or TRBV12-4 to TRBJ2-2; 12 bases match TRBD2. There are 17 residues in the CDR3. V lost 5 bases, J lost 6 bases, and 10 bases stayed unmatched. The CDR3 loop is CASSPITRLAGAGELFF. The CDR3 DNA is TGTGCCAGCAGTCCGATAACACGACTAGCGGGGGCCGGGGAGCTGTTTTTT.

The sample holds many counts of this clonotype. The CDR3 loop reads CASSLILSLNTEAFF. CDR3 DNA: TGCGCCAGCAGTTTAATCTTGAGCCTGAACACTGAAGCTTTCTTT. The chain employs TRBV5-1 and TRBJ1-1; D remains ambiguous. The V gene lost 5 bases and the J gene lost 0 bases, with 14 bases spanning the gap. The CDR3 length is 15 residues. CDR1 and CDR2 (germline): SGHRS, YFSETQ.

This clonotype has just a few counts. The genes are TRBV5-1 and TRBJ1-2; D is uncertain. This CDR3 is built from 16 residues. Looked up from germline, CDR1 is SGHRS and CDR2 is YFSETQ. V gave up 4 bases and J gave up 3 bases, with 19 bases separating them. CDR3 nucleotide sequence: TGCGCCAGCAGCACGGGAACCGTGCCCCCTGACTATGGCTACACCTTC. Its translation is CASSTGTVPPDYGYTF.

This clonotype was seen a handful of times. This chain's CDR3 is CASSSLAGAFTDTQYF. The CDR3 nucleotides read TGTGCCAGCAGCTCACTAGCGGGGGCCTTCACAGATACGCAGTATTTT. J is TRBJ2-3 and V is TRBV7-2; 11 positions match TRBD2. Germline V gene sequence: CDR1 SGHTA, CDR2 FQGNSA. This CDR3 region has 16 residues. J gave up 2 bases and V 4 bases, and 5 bases lay outside the gene matches.

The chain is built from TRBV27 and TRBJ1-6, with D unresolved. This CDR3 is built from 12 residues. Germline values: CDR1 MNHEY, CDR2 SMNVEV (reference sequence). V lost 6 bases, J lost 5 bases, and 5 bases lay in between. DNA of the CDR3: TGTGCCAGCAGCACCAATAATTCACCCCTCCACTTT. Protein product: CASSTNNSPLHF.

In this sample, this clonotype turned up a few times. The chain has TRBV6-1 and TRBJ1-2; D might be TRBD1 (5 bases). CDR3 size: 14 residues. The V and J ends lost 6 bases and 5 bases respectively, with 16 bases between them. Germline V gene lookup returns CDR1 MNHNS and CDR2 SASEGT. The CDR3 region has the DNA TGTGCCAGCAGCCTACAGGTGGAGGGATATGGCTACACCTTC. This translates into CASSLQVEGYGYTF.

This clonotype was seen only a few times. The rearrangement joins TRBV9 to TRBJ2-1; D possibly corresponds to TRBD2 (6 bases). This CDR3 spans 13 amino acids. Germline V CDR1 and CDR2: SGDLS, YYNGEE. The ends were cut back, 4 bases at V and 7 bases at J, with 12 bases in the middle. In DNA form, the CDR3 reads TGTGCCAGCAGCCCTCGGAGCGGGAATGAGCAGTTCTTC. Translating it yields CASSPRSGNEQFF. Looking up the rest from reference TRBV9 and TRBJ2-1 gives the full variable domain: DSGVTQTPKHLITATGQRVTLRCSPRSGDLSVYWYQQSLDQGLQFLIQYYNGEERAKGNILERFSAQQFPDLHSELNLSSLELGDSALYFCASSPRSGNEQFFGPGTRLTVL.

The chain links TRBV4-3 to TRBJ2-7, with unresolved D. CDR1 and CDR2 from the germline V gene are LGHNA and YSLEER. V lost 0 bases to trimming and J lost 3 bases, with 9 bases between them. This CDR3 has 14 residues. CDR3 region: CASSQDYGFYEQYF. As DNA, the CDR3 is TGCGCCAGCAGCCAAGATTACGGGTTCTACGAGCAGTACTTC.

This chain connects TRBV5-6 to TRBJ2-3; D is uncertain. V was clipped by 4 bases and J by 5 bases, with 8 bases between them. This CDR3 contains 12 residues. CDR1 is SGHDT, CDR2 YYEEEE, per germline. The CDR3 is CASSHLLDTQYF. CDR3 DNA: TGTGCCAGCAGCCACCTCTTAGATACGCAGTATTTT.

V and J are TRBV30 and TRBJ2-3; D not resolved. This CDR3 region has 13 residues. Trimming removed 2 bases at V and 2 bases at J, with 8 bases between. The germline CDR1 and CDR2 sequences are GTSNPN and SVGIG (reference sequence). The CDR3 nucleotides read TGTGCCTGGAGTATAAGCGTCACAGATACGCAGTATTTT. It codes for CAWSISVTDTQYF.